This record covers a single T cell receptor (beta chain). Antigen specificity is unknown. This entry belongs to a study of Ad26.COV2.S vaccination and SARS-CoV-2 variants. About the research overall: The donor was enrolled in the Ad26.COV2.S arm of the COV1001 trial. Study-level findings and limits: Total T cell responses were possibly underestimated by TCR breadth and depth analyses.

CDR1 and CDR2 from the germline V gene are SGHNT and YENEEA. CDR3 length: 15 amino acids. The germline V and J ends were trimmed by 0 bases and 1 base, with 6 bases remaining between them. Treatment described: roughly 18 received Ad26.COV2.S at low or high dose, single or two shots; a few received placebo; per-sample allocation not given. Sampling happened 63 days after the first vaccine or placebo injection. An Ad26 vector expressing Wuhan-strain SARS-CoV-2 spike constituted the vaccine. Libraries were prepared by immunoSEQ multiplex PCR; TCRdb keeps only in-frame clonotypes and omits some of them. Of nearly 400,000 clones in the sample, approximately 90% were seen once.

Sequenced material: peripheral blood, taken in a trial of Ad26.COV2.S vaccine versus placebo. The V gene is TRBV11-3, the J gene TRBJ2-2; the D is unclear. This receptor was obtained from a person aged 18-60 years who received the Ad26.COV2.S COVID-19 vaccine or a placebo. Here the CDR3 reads CASSLEAGNTGELFF. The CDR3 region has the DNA TGTGCCAGCAGCTTAGAGGCAGGGAACACCGGGGAGCTGTTTTTT.